This record concerns one T cell receptor beta chain sequence. Only cases whose brain tissue showed the highest T cell transcript signatures were sequenced. Profiling relied on immunoSEQ multiplex PCR, and the TCRdb table lists in-frame clones only, not all of them. The table has 50,000 to 75,000 clones, approximately 95% seen once. This CDR3 comprises 11 residues. CDR1 is DFQATT and CDR2 is SNEGSKA in the germline V gene (reference sequence). The ends were cut back, 2 bases at V and 4 bases at J, with 2 bases in the middle. The data derive from a study of brain T cells in children with intractable seizures.

The source is a boy in the first two years of life with focal cortical dysplasia and intractable seizures. The chain joins TRBV20-1 to TRBJ1-4; unclear D gene. The sequencing used peripheral blood, collected at surgery. The CDR3 protein is CSARHNEKLFF. The DNA for the CDR3 is TGCAGTGCTAGACATAATGAAAAACTGTTTTTT.